A selection of T cell receptor beta chains follows, all from one sample in a study of blood T cell repertoires in COVID-19. Produced via immunoSEQ multiplex PCR; TCRdb's table is partial and in-frame only. Among hundreds of thousands of clones listed, 87% were seen once. The source material was PBMCs or T cells enriched from blood (not recorded which). Receptor source: a woman in her late teens or twenties with acute COVID-19. Both conserved end residues are part of each CDR3. D genes are given only for firm matches.

d_call	v_call	j_call	cdr3_nt	cdr3_aa
.	TRBV6-5	TRBJ1-1	TGTGCCAGCAAGGGGGGGTTTTCGATGAACACTGAAGCTTTCTTT	CASKGGFSMNTEAFF
TRBD2	TRBV19	TRBJ2-3	TGTGCCAGTAGCCCGGGGACTAGCGGGAGGGGCGAGGGTACAGATACGCAGTATTTT	CASSPGTSGRGEGTDTQYF
TRBD1	TRBV13	TRBJ2-1	TGTGCCAGCAGCACCACAGGGGGCAATGAGCAGTTCTTC	CASSTTGGNEQFF
TRBD2	TRBV4-1	TRBJ2-7	TGCGCCAGCAGCCAAGATACGAGGGCGGGGGGCTACGAGCAGTACTTC	CASSQDTRAGGYEQYF
.	TRBV7-9	TRBJ1-4	TGTGCCAGCAGCGTCGACAGGAATAATGAAAAACTGTTTTTT	CASSVDRNNEKLFF
.	TRBV2	TRBJ1-2	TGTGCCAGCAGTGATGGAGGAGACGGCTACACCTTC	CASSDGGDGYTF
TRBD1	TRBV7-2	TRBJ2-7	TGTGCCAGCAGCTTAGATAGGGGACAGCCCTCCTACGAGCAGTACTTC	CASSLDRGQPSYEQYF
TRBD1	TRBV4-2	TRBJ2-7	TGTGCCAGCAGCCAGGCAGGGGGACGCTCCTACGAGCAGTACTTC	CASSQAGGRSYEQYF
TRBD1	TRBV7-8	TRBJ1-2	TGTGCCAGCAGCTCACCGGGACAGAAAAATGGCTACACCTTC	CASSSPGQKNGYTF
.	TRBV28	TRBJ1-1	TGTGCCAGCAGTTTTGATGATCGGGACAAAGCTCCTATGAACACTGAAGCTTTCTTT	CASSFDDRDKAPMNTEAFF
.	TRBV7-9	TRBJ2-2	TGTGCCAGCAGCTTAGACAGGGTCGTCGGGGAGCTGTTTTTT	CASSLDRVVGELFF
TRBD1	TRBV30	TRBJ2-3	TGTGCCTGGAGTGTTAGGACGGGACAGGGGATTAGTACGCAGTATTTT	CAWSVRTGQGISTQYF
TRBD2	TRBV5-4	TRBJ2-1	TGTGCCAGCAGCAATAGCGGGGGGGCCTACAATGAGCAGTTCTTC	CASSNSGGAYNEQFF